This T cell receptor beta chain is from a study of shared clonotypes between healthy human individuals. Overall study findings and caveats: In this cohort, only blood was sampled, and tissue repertoires likely differ. The generation probabilities recorded for non-shared clonotypes fell below those of clonotypes shared by all four donors.

Data came from immunoSEQ multiplex PCR; TCRdb stores just in-frame clones and leaves some out. The data contain approximately 640,000 clones, 90% of them singletons. J lost 2 bases, V lost 2 bases, and 3 bases had no gene match. There are 15 residues in the CDR3. In germline, CDR1 is MNHEY, CDR2 SVGAGI. Donors comprised only Caucasian adults living in Nashville, Tennessee. With regard to this clone: No antigen is known for it.

The specimen was memory CD8+ T cells from PBMCs. This sample's subset: CD45RO+ cells pooled with CCR7-negative TemRA cells. This sequence joins TRBV6-5 and TRBJ2-1; 7 bases are a match to TRBD2. This receptor was obtained from a man younger than 35 in good health. Some clones in this sample may be carry-over from other donors' samples. The chain's CDR3 is CASSYPSGAYNEQFF. CDR3 DNA sequence: TGTGCCAGCAGTTACCCTAGCGGAGCCTACAATGAGCAGTTCTTC.